The rows below give T cell receptor beta chains drawn from one sample of a study of blood T cells in healthy people across ages. One entry per CDR3 protein results from TCRdb running MiXCR on the 5' RACE reads. The table shows hundreds of thousands of distinct CDR3 sequences, with about a third occurring only once. Sequences were obtained from blood. All receptors derive from a woman aged 80 or over in good health. The CDR3 runs from the conserved cysteine through the conserved F or W.

J gene: TRBJ2-7; V gene: TRBV6-6; CDR3 protein: CACSTPQGRAYEQYF
J gene: TRBJ2-7; V gene: TRBV4-1; CDR3 protein: CASSQEDRRDYEQYF
J gene: TRBJ2-1; V gene: TRBV7-2; CDR3 protein: CASSLEGQFTNEQFF
J gene: TRBJ2-1; V gene: TRBV4-2; CDR3 protein: CASSQDRGEGGSNEQFF
J gene: TRBJ2-1; V gene: TRBV12-3/TRBV12-4; CDR3 protein: CASSYSGGAKNEQFF
J gene: TRBJ1-5; V gene: TRBV7-8; CDR3 protein: CASSPIAGNQPQHF
J gene: TRBJ1-2; V gene: TRBV6-2/TRBV6-3; CDR3 protein: CASSYSINSYGYTF
J gene: TRBJ2-5; V gene: TRBV7-3; CDR3 protein: CASSPTSARETQYF
J gene: TRBJ1-5; V gene: TRBV28; CDR3 protein: CASSTDRGRRGNQPQHF
J gene: TRBJ1-2; V gene: TRBV30; CDR3 protein: CAWFYGTDAYGYTF
J gene: TRBJ1-4; V gene: TRBV20-1; CDR3 protein: CSARPGGIGEKLFF
J gene: TRBJ2-3; V gene: TRBV7-3; CDR3 protein: CASSRSGTSSSTDTQYF
J gene: TRBJ2-6; V gene: TRBV19; CDR3 protein: CASSMGGLSSGANVLTF
J gene: TRBJ2-5; V gene: TRBV9; CDR3 protein: CASSKRGEGETQYF
J gene: TRBJ2-7; V gene: TRBV5-1; CDR3 protein: CASSLQGVIGEQYF
J gene: TRBJ2-7; V gene: TRBV5-1; CDR3 protein: CASSLGGAEQYF
J gene: TRBJ1-2; V gene: TRBV7-2; CDR3 protein: CASSTLEGQRNYGYTF
J gene: TRBJ2-7; V gene: TRBV5-1; CDR3 protein: CASGWGQQVEQYF
J gene: TRBJ1-2; V gene: TRBV14; CDR3 protein: CASSQTGGNGYTF
J gene: TRBJ1-6; V gene: TRBV10-3; CDR3 protein: CAISEDQGRGSPLHF
J gene: TRBJ2-7; V gene: TRBV4-3; CDR3 protein: CASSQDRGVGYYEQYF
J gene: TRBJ1-6; V gene: TRBV4-1; CDR3 protein: CASSPTGTQNSPLHF
J gene: TRBJ2-3; V gene: TRBV28; CDR3 protein: CASSQRTSGSTDTQYF
J gene: TRBJ2-1; V gene: TRBV5-1; CDR3 protein: CASSLFDQAGAPPFSYNEQFF
J gene: TRBJ2-1; V gene: TRBV7-3; CDR3 protein: CASSLGSTSGGAHEQFF
J gene: TRBJ2-1; V gene: TRBV6-5; CDR3 protein: CASSPVAGANNEQFF
J gene: TRBJ2-7; V gene: TRBV6-5; CDR3 protein: CASSDSYEQYF
J gene: TRBJ1-1; V gene: TRBV27; CDR3 protein: CASSLPGGTEAFF
J gene: TRBJ2-1; V gene: TRBV7-2; CDR3 protein: CASSLVGRGSYNEQFF
J gene: TRBJ1-1; V gene: TRBV18; CDR3 protein: CASSPPRAGGGMNTEAFF
J gene: TRBJ1-5; V gene: TRBV9; CDR3 protein: CASSAAPGSNQPQHF
J gene: TRBJ2-7; V gene: TRBV18; CDR3 protein: CASSPPGQAVRLEQYF
J gene: TRBJ2-1; V gene: TRBV12-3/TRBV12-4; CDR3 protein: CASTNNNNEQFF
J gene: TRBJ2-7; V gene: TRBV27; CDR3 protein: CASSSLQGRYEQYF
J gene: TRBJ2-7; V gene: TRBV7-9; CDR3 protein: CASGGGGRYEQYF
J gene: TRBJ2-1; V gene: TRBV20-1; CDR3 protein: CSARDLLAGADNEQFF
J gene: TRBJ2-7; V gene: TRBV7-2; CDR3 protein: CASSLVQGIDEQYF
J gene: TRBJ2-2; V gene: TRBV6-6; CDR3 protein: CASSYSGQGARTGELFF
J gene: TRBJ2-7; V gene: TRBV7-2; CDR3 protein: CASSKTGTGVSYEQYF
J gene: TRBJ2-5; V gene: TRBV9; CDR3 protein: CASSAGGTGKRTQYF
J gene: TRBJ2-3; V gene: TRBV5-1; CDR3 protein: CASSTDRTDTQYF
J gene: TRBJ1-1; V gene: TRBV2; CDR3 protein: CASRLEGDTEAFF
J gene: TRBJ2-6; V gene: TRBV5-6; CDR3 protein: CASSLTQTGSGANVLTF
J gene: TRBJ2-1; V gene: TRBV9; CDR3 protein: CASSGGQQTSYNEQFF
J gene: TRBJ2-3; V gene: TRBV4-2; CDR3 protein: CASSTTSGGRADTQYF
J gene: TRBJ1-6; V gene: TRBV21-1; CDR3 protein: CASTSGTGPNSPLHF
J gene: TRBJ2-7; V gene: TRBV7-9; CDR3 protein: CASSREGGDYEQYF
J gene: TRBJ2-3; V gene: TRBV4-1; CDR3 protein: CASKSERGRTDTQYF
J gene: TRBJ2-2; V gene: TRBV6-2/TRBV6-3; CDR3 protein: CASSYSGTGRGGELFF
J gene: TRBJ1-2; V gene: TRBV2; CDR3 protein: CASRDQGRISYGYTF
J gene: TRBJ1-1; V gene: TRBV6-1; CDR3 protein: CASSESGPGTEAFF
J gene: TRBJ2-1; V gene: TRBV23-1; CDR3 protein: CASSPPKDSYSYNEQFF
J gene: TRBJ2-7; V gene: TRBV2; CDR3 protein: CASTVGLAGVSYEQYF
J gene: TRBJ2-1; V gene: TRBV7-3; CDR3 protein: CASSLPEGGPNEQFF
J gene: TRBJ2-6; V gene: TRBV2; CDR3 protein: CAGTGGAGANVLTF
J gene: TRBJ1-2; V gene: TRBV3-1; CDR3 protein: CASSQGATEANYGYTF
J gene: TRBJ1-5; V gene: TRBV20-1; CDR3 protein: CSARRVGGGVWDRQPQHF